The text below deals with one TCR beta chain. The data are from a study of PD-L1 blockade in urothelial cancer. Spiking of synthetic TCR analog templates was performed in each PCR. TCRdb's table, derived via immunoSEQ multiplex PCR, lists solely in-frame clones and lacks some. The table includes 55,000 to 75,000 clones, around four fifths detected once. Germline assignment: CDR1 LGHNA and CDR2 YNFKEQ. The CDR3 length is 15 residues. Trimming took 0 bases from V and 4 from J, leaving 9 bases between them. Time point reported: pretreatment peripheral blood. Each patient's cancer was a locally advanced or metastatic urothelial carcinoma.

The source material was PBMCs, sampled around atezolizumab (anti-PD-L1) treatment. V is TRBV4-2 and J is TRBJ2-2; D is unresolved. The TCR was taken from a man between 65 and 85 years old with urothelial cancer. DNA of the CDR3: TGTGCCAGCAGCCAAGAACTCTACGGCACCGGGGAGCTGTTTTTT. Its translation is CASSQELYGTGELFF.